This T cell receptor (beta chain) emerged from a study of spatial heterogeneity in lung cancer. Study context: Sequence detection consistently recorded a greater number of beta-chain than alpha-chain sequences.

MiXCR, applied by TCRdb to the 5' RACE reads, yields one record per CDR3 protein. The sample has 35,000 to 45,000 distinct CDR3 sequences, approximately 22% seen once; the top ten hold roughly 6.5%. V was clipped by 0 bases and J by 3 bases, with 6 bases between them. CDR1 is SGHNT and CDR2 is YYREEE in the germline V gene (reference sequence). The CDR3 covers 13 residues. Specified time point: blood at routine non-recurrence follow-up after resection. The genes are TRBV5-4 and TRBJ1-2; D might be TRBD1 (6 bases). This material consisted of PBMCs, taken at follow-up. This clonotype was obtained from a female donor with early-stage non-small cell lung cancer. In DNA, the CDR3 is TGTGCCAGCAGCTTGGACAGGGACTATGGCTACACCTTC. This encodes CASSLDRDYGYTF. The full variable domain, completed using reference TRBV5-4 and TRBJ1-2, is ETGVTQSPTHLIKTRGQQVTLRCSSQSGHNTVSWYQQALGQGPQFIFQYYREEENGRGNFPPRFSGLQFPNYSSELNVNALELDDSALYLCASSLDRDYGYTFGSGTRLTVV.